Below, one T cell receptor (beta chain) is given with its context. Its matching antigen is unknown. The protocol was immunoSEQ multiplex PCR, while the TCRdb copy is restricted to in-frame clones and leaves out a portion. The sample has about 50,000 clones, about nine tenths seen once. The data originate from a study of OX40 agonist ivuxolimab in advanced cancers. Across the study: The patients received agonistic anti-OX40 (CD134) antibody ivuxolimab. Partial response was recorded in three patients: one hepatocellular carcinoma and two cutaneous melanoma cases.

Notes on the study in general: Expanded clones were, on average, more numerous among CD8+ T cells than CD4+. It was not determined which antigens were specifically recognized by the peripheral T cells that had undergone clonal expansion.

The sample consisted of CD4+ or CD8+ T cells sorted from blood, taken in a trial of the OX40 agonist ivuxolimab. This clonotype originated in an adult with an advanced solid tumor such as melanoma, head and neck, liver or kidney cancer.

The CDR3 is CASSQDPLAKNIQYF. The CDR3 bases are TGTGCCAGCAGCCAAGATCCACTAGCCAAAAACATTCAGTACTTC. This sequence joins TRBV4-2 and TRBJ2-4; D remains ambiguous. The ends were cut back, 0 bases at V and 0 bases at J, with 6 bases in the middle. Germline-derived CDR1 and CDR2 are LGHNA and YNFKEQ. This CDR3 has 15 amino acids.